These T cell receptor beta chains were read from a single sample in a study of regulatory T cells in long-lasting Graves disease. TCRdb re-derived calls from the multiplex PCR reads in MiXCR, one entry per CDR3 protein. The sample carries fewer than 400,000 distinct CDR3 sequences, roughly 21% recorded once. The source material was peripheral blood mononuclear cells (PBMCs), sampled when the disease was refractory, from a patient treated with antithyroid drugs. Receptor source: a female donor with Graves disease. Each CDR3 is given with its conserved first and last residue. D genes are given only for firm matches. Clone size appears in some rows only: once, few, many, or a class for an expanded clone.

size	J	V	D	DNA	CDR3
NA	TRBJ1-5	TRBV4-3	NA	TGCGCCAGCAGCCAAGTGTTTTTTCGGCGGAGAGACAATCAGCCCCAGCATTTT	CASSQVFFRRRDNQPQHF
few	TRBJ2-7	TRBV30	NA	TGTGCCGCCCAGGAGACATACCCCTTAGGCTACGAGCAGTACTTC	CAAQETYPLGYEQYF
many	TRBJ2-7	TRBV28	TRBD1	TGTGCCAGCAGACCCGGACAGGGGCCCTACGAGCAGTACTTC	CASRPGQGPYEQYF
few	TRBJ1-2	TRBV19	NA	TGTGCCAGTAACCCTAGTTGGGGTAATTATAACTATGGCTACACCTTC	CASNPSWGNYNYGYTF
NA	TRBJ1-6	TRBV3-1	NA	TGTGCCAGCAGCCACCCCCCGGGGGGGAATTCACCCCTCCACTTT	CASSHPPGGNSPLHF
NA	TRBJ1-2	TRBV6-1	NA	TGTGCCAGCAGCGGACAGTCATACTATGGCTACACCTTC	CASSGQSYYGYTF
many	TRBJ1-1	TRBV12-3/TRBV12-4	TRBD1	TGTGCCAGCAGTAGTGACAGGGGGCAGGAAGCTTTCTTT	CASSSDRGQEAFF
NA	TRBJ1-5	TRBV20-1	NA	TGCAGTGCTAGTAGCGGGAGTAGCAATCAGCCCCAGCATTTT	CSASSGSSNQPQHF
many	TRBJ2-2	TRBV13	TRBD1	TGTGCCAGCAGCTTAGGGACAGGGGGCACCGGGGAGCTGTTTTTT	CASSLGTGGTGELFF
NA	TRBJ2-6	TRBV6-1	NA	TGTGCCAGCAGACCAGGCCGCCACCTTTCCAATCTGGGAGCCAACGTCCTGACTTTC	CASRPGRHLSNLGANVLTF
NA	TRBJ1-1	TRBV7-9	NA	TGTGTCAGCAGCTTAGTAGTTTGGAACACTGAAGCTTTCTTT	CVSSLVVWNTEAFF
many	TRBJ2-5	TRBV2	NA	TGTGCCAGCAGTAAAGGCGGCCACGAGACCCAGTACTTC	CASSKGGHETQYF
once	TRBJ2-7	TRBV6-1	NA	TGTGCCAGCACCCCGAGGGGAATCTACGAGCAGTACTTC	CASTPRGIYEQYF
many	TRBJ1-1	TRBV27	NA	TGTGCCACTAAGACCTACAGCTGGGGCACTGAAGCTTTCTTT	CATKTYSWGTEAFF
NA	TRBJ1-1	TRBV24-1	TRBD1	TGTGCCGCAAGTACAGGGGCGAACACTGAAGCTTTCTTT	CAASTGANTEAFF
many	TRBJ1-6	TRBV24-1	NA	TGTGCCACCCAGGGATTCTATAATTCACCCCTCCACTTT	CATQGFYNSPLHF
few	TRBJ1-1	TRBV19	NA	TGTGCCAGTAGTGATGGGGCGCGGACTGAAGCTTTCTTT	CASSDGARTEAFF
NA	TRBJ1-3	TRBV6-1	NA	TGTGCCAGCAGATCCACACGGCGCGGAAACACCATATATTTT	CASRSTRRGNTIYF
NA	TRBJ1-2	TRBV5-6	NA	TGTGCCAGCAGCTTGAATCTGGGGACAACCTTC	CASSLNLGTTF
NA	TRBJ1-2	TRBV6-2/TRBV6-3	NA	TGTGCCAGCAGTGAAGGAGGGGCCAGGGGCTACACCTTC	CASSEGGARGYTF
many	TRBJ2-7	TRBV20-1	NA	TGCAGTGCTAGGGGTGGGTTAGGAGTACATCGGTACGAGCAGTACTTC	CSARGGLGVHRYEQYF
many	TRBJ1-2	TRBV18	NA	TGTGCCAGCTCACCACCTATGGCAGGCAACTATGGCTACACCTTC	CASSPPMAGNYGYTF
few	TRBJ1-2	TRBV9	NA	TGTGCCAGCAGCGTAGCGACGGGACCCTATAACTATGGCTACACCTTC	CASSVATGPYNYGYTF
many	TRBJ2-7	TRBV28	TRBD1	TGTGCCAGCACCATTCGGAGTGGGACAGGGAGCTCCTACGAGCAGTACTTC	CASTIRSGTGSSYEQYF
NA	TRBJ2-5	TRBV5-1	TRBD1	TGCGCCAGCAGCGTCGGACAGGGAGAAGAGACCCAGTACTTC	CASSVGQGEETQYF
NA	TRBJ2-7	TRBV30	NA	TGTGCCTGGACCTGGGGAGCAGCCTACGAGCAGTACTTC	CAWTWGAAYEQYF
many	TRBJ1-2	TRBV9	TRBD1	TGTGCCAGCAGCGTACGGGACAGGGGGGAGCCTCCCTATGGCTACACCTTC	CASSVRDRGEPPYGYTF
many	TRBJ2-7	TRBV30	NA	TGTGCCTGGAGTGTACTGCAGTCCTACGAGCAGTACTTC	CAWSVLQSYEQYF
many	TRBJ2-7	TRBV12-3/TRBV12-4	NA	TGTGCCAGCAGTTCCCTCGGGAACGAGCAGTACTTC	CASSSLGNEQYF
NA	TRBJ1-4	TRBV29-1	NA	TGCAGCGTTGCTCCAGATTCGAGTGAAAAACTGTTTTTT	CSVAPDSSEKLFF
NA	TRBJ2-7	TRBV18	NA	TGTGCCAGCTCACGTTCCGGTGGCGGGCCTTCCTACGAGCAGTACTTC	CASSRSGGGPSYEQYF
many	TRBJ1-1	TRBV2	NA	TGTGCCAGCACCCAGACAGGAAACACTGAAGCTTTCTTT	CASTQTGNTEAFF
many	TRBJ2-5	TRBV2	TRBD1	TGTGCCAGCATCGGGACAGGGGGCGAAGAGACCCAGTACTTC	CASIGTGGEETQYF
many	TRBJ2-7	TRBV7-8	NA	TGTGCCAGCAGCTCGATAACCGGGGCCCCAGAGGTCTTC	CASSSITGAPEVF
few	TRBJ1-1	TRBV10-3	TRBD1	TGTGCCATCACGCGGGACAGCGACACTGAAGCTTTCTTT	CAITRDSDTEAFF
many	TRBJ1-2	TRBV9	NA	TGTGCCAGCAGCGTAGGGTTGACTGTCGACTATGGCTACACCTTC	CASSVGLTVDYGYTF
many	TRBJ1-2	TRBV19	NA	TGTGCCAGTAGTCCCAGGCTCCGAAACGGCTACACCTTC	CASSPRLRNGYTF
many	TRBJ1-2	TRBV2	TRBD1	TGTGCCAGCAGTCGAAGACAGGGGGACTATGGCTACACCTTC	CASSRRQGDYGYTF
many	TRBJ2-7	TRBV12-3/TRBV12-4	TRBD2	TGTGCCAGCAGTACTGCGGGGGTCTCCTACGAGCAGTACTTC	CASSTAGVSYEQYF
many	TRBJ2-3	TRBV7-2	NA	TGTGCCAGCAGTTCAACCACAGATACGCAGTATTTT	CASSSTTDTQYF